This TCR beta chain was captured by sequencing in a study of cytomegalovirus exposure and HLA in healthy donors. Overall study: About 83 million unique TCRs from HLA-typed donors made up an early data release. Regarding the study as a whole: TRBV6-2, TRBV6-3 and some other V segments were unresolvable in 87-base-pair reads. Analyses of presence and absence presupposed an approximately uniform sequencing depth across donors.

The PCR ran on 60 Vbeta and 13 Jbeta primers. Profiled with immunoSEQ multiplex PCR; TCRdb holds only in-frame clones, not every one. The sample has some 110,000 clones; more than 60% are singletons. The CDR3 runs 16 residues. Germline values: CDR1 SGHRS, CDR2 YFSETQ. The V and J ends lost 4 bases and 2 bases respectively, with 15 bases between them. With regard to this clone: Its target is unknown. Other DNA sequences from this sample encode an identical CDR3 as well.

The sequence derives from a man aged 40-55 years in good health and CMV-seronegative. The specimen sequenced was PBMCs. The rearrangement joins TRBV5-1 to TRBJ1-4; perhaps TRBD1 as D (6 bases). The CDR3 sequence is CASSPGQSTTNEKLFF. CDR3 nucleotide sequence: TGCGCCAGCAGCCCAGGACAGTCCACCACTAATGAAAAACTGTTTTTT.